One and the same sample provided the 29 T cell receptor beta chains below, sequenced in a study of cytomegalovirus exposure and HLA in healthy donors. Primers for the PCR totalled 60 Vbeta and 13 Jbeta. Some clones are missing from TCRdb's copy, which holds only in-frame ones; the method was immunoSEQ multiplex PCR. The sample holds 50,000 to 60,000 clones, more than 60% seen once. Sequencing was performed on PBMCs. These receptors were taken from a woman in her thirties or forties in good health and CMV-seropositive.

This clone was counted between two and nine times. V gene TRBV2 combines with J gene TRBJ1-6; 7 bases align to TRBD1. The V segment lost 6 bases and the J segment 6 bases; nucleotides outside the gene matches: 8. Looked up from germline, CDR1 is SNHLY and CDR2 is FYNNEI. The CDR3 covers 15 residues. CDR3 in amino acids: CASSPGDSSNSPLHF. Here the CDR3 DNA reads TGTGCCAGCAGCCCCGGGGACAGCTCTAATTCACCCCTCCACTTT.

The gene calls are TRBV5-1 and TRBJ2-7, with D possibly TRBD2 on 7 matching bases. Trimming shortened V by 3 bases and J by 1 base, and 11 bases separated the two germline ends. Germline assignment: CDR1 SGHRS and CDR2 YFSETQ. CDR3 length: 14 residues. The CDR3 DNA is TGCGCCAGCAGCTGGGGGGGGGCGTCCTACGAGCAGTACTTC. Translated, it gives CASSWGGASYEQYF.

This sequence joins TRBV10-1 and TRBJ2-6; 8 positions agree with TRBD1. Trimming at V came to 7 bases and at J to 0 bases, leaving 8 bases not matched to a gene. The CDR3 loop spans 17 amino acids. Germline CDR1 is WNHNN and CDR2 is SYGVQD (reference sequence). CDR3 amino acids: CASKDRDAFSGANVLTF. As DNA, the CDR3 is TGCGCCAGCAAGGACAGGGACGCTTTCTCTGGGGCCAACGTCCTGACTTTC.

The rearrangement uses TRBV19 and TRBJ2-7; possibly TRBD1 for D (6 bases). The V end was cut by 4 bases, the J end by 0 bases, with 10 bases between. Per the germline V gene, CDR1 is LNHDA and CDR2 is SQIVND (reference sequence). CDR3 size: 14 residues. The CDR3 loop is CASSTLDSSYEQYF. CDR3 coding DNA: TGTGCCAGTAGTACGTTGGACAGCTCCTACGAGCAGTACTTC.

The V gene is TRBV19, the J gene TRBJ2-5; D possibly corresponds to TRBD1 (6 bases). The CDR3 covers 15 residues. Germline V gives CDR1 LNHDA, CDR2 SQIVND (reference sequence). V was trimmed by 0 bases and J by 1 base, leaving 9 bases between them. In nucleotides, the CDR3 is TGTGCCAGTAGTATAGACAGGGGAACCCAAGAGACCCAGTACTTC. Its translation is CASSIDRGTQETQYF. The full variable domain, completed using reference TRBV19 and TRBJ2-5, is DGGITQSPKYLFRKEGQNVTLSCEQNLNHDAMYWYRQDPGQGLRLIYYSQIVNDFQKGDIAEGYSVSREKKESFPLTVTSAQKNPTAFYLCASSIDRGTQETQYFGPGTRLLVL.

This clone was recorded a few times. The chain joins TRBV7-9 to TRBJ1-2; 8 bases map to TRBD1. The CDR3 is 15 amino acids. In germline, CDR1 is SEHNR, CDR2 FQNEAQ (reference sequence). Trimming at V came to 4 bases and at J to 2 bases, leaving 6 bases not matched to a gene. This CDR3 is CASSSTGVGNYGYTF. The CDR3 region has the DNA TGTGCCAGCAGCTCGACAGGGGTCGGGAACTATGGCTACACCTTC.

The chain uses TRBV19 and TRBJ1-1, with D uncertain. The germline CDR1 and CDR2 sequences are LNHDA and SQIVND (reference sequence). Between the trimmed V and J ends, which lost 4 bases and 1 base, there was a span of 7 bases. The CDR3 spans 13 residues. This chain's CDR3 is CASSTVRNTEAFF. The CDR3 DNA reads as TGTGCCAGTAGTACCGTTCGGAACACTGAAGCTTTCTTT.

This clone was seen a few times. The CDR3 sequence is CASSSPGDYTEAFF. CDR3 nucleotides: TGTGCCAGCAGCTCCCCCGGTGACTACACTGAAGCTTTCTTT. The chain combines TRBV7-9 with TRBJ1-1; the D is unclear. CDR3 size: 14 residues. Germline-derived CDR1 and CDR2 are SEHNR and FQNEAQ (reference sequence). V dropped 4 bases and J dropped 3 bases, with 12 bases sitting between them.

The genes are TRBV28 and TRBJ1-4; no clear D gene. V gave up 6 bases and J gave up 7 bases, with 18 bases separating them. The length of the CDR3 is 15 residues. Germline V gives CDR1 MDHEN, CDR2 SYDVKM. CDR3: CASSPRGGRSEKLFF. The CDR3 bases are TGTGCCAGCAGCCCACGAGGCGGTAGGAGTGAAAAACTGTTTTTT.

The V gene is TRBV7-2, the J gene TRBJ2-3; 9 nucleotides agree with TRBD2. This CDR3 has 16 amino acids. V lost 1 base and J lost 2; bases outside the gene matches: 4. Germline lookup yields CDR1 SGHTA and CDR2 FQGNSA. Here the CDR3 DNA reads TGTGCCAGCAGCTTAGAGGCGGGGGGGCCCACAGATACGCAGTATTTT. Protein: CASSLEAGGPTDTQYF.

In the case of this clone: One junction end does not reproduce the germline sequence, and a read error may be involved. The V and J genes are TRBV6-5 and TRBJ2-5, with TRBD2 matching over 9 bases. The better agreement between TRBJ2-7 and the DNA end casts doubt on the J call. CDR3 length: 15 residues. Per the germline V gene, CDR1 is MNHEY and CDR2 is SVGAGI. This chain's CDR3 is CAGSYGAGGLYEQYF. DNA of the CDR3: TGTGCCGGCAGTTACGGTGCGGGGGGGCTCTACGAGCAGTACTTC.

The chain uses TRBV7-9 and TRBJ1-5; maybe TRBD1 (6 bases). This CDR3 has 13 residues. Germline V gene lookup returns CDR1 SEHNR and CDR2 FQNEAQ (reference sequence). V lost 5 bases and J 6 bases, leaving 11 bases between the germline ends. This chain's CDR3 is CASSTGGAQPQHF. The CDR3 nucleotides read TGTGCCAGCAGCACGGGGGGGGCTCAGCCCCAGCATTTT.

The gene calls are TRBV7-2 and TRBJ2-5, with 9 bases lining up with TRBD2. V was clipped by 5 bases and J by 2 bases; unmatched bases: 6. The CDR3 length is 15 residues. Germline assignment: CDR1 SGHTA and CDR2 FQGNSA. The CDR3 reads CASSRNSGGQETQYF. CDR3 DNA sequence: TGTGCCAGCAGCCGGAATAGCGGGGGACAAGAGACCCAGTACTTC.

The V call is TRBV19, the J call TRBJ2-5, with TRBD2 as a possible D gene (6 bases). V lost 6 bases and J lost 0, with 8 bases in between. Germline V gene data show CDR1 as LNHDA and CDR2 as SQIVND (reference sequence). This CDR3 has 13 amino acids. The CDR3 spells CASSGGYQETQYF. As DNA, the CDR3 is TGTGCCAGTAGCGGGGGATACCAAGAGACCCAGTACTTC.

CDR3 protein: CASSAGGYTGELFF. The CDR3 region has the DNA TGTGCCAGTAGTGCAGGGGGCTACACCGGGGAGCTGTTTTTT. The chain recombines TRBV19 with TRBJ2-2, with TRBD1 matching over 8 bases. The length of the CDR3 is 14 residues. Germline V gene data show CDR1 as LNHDA and CDR2 as SQIVND (reference sequence). J was trimmed by 3 bases and V by 5 bases; bases with no gene match: 2.

CDR3 sequence: CSVGRASNQPQHF. CDR3 nucleotides: TGCAGCGTTGGCAGGGCTAGCAATCAGCCCCAGCATTTT. The gene calls are TRBV29-1 and TRBJ1-5; possible D gene TRBD1, 5 bases. V was cut by 4 bases and J by 0 bases, with 7 bases left in between. The CDR3 spans 13 residues. CDR1 is SQVTM, CDR2 ANQGSEA, per germline.

The chain uses TRBV5-1 and TRBJ1-4; D remains ambiguous. This CDR3 comprises 13 residues. Between the trimmed V and J ends, which lost 4 bases and 6 bases, there was a span of 10 bases. Germline CDR1 and CDR2: SGHRS and YFSETQ. In DNA form, the CDR3 reads TGCGCCAGCAGCCCCGGTATGGATGAAAAACTGTTTTTT. Translating gives CASSPGMDEKLFF.

The rearrangement links TRBV28 to TRBJ1-3, with TRBD1 matching 8 bases. This CDR3 comprises 14 residues. The V gene end was trimmed by 6 bases and the J gene end by 4 bases; junction bases not matched to a gene: 5. From germline, CDR1 is MDHEN and CDR2 SYDVKM. The CDR3 sequence: CASRRTGHGNTIYF. The CDR3 nucleotides read TGTGCCAGCAGGAGGACAGGGCACGGAAACACCATATATTTT.

The rearrangement links TRBV6-5 to TRBJ1-5; the D is unclear. Looked up from germline, CDR1 is MNHEY and CDR2 is SVGAGI. Deletions cut 6 bases from V and 0 bases from J, with 12 bases between. The CDR3 has 15 amino acids. The CDR3 bases are TGTGCCAGCAGAGTTCAGGTTAATAGCAATCAGCCCCAGCATTTT. This sequence encodes CASRVQVNSNQPQHF.

The chain recombines TRBV7-2 with TRBJ2-7; the D gene is possibly TRBD2 (5 bases). Germline values: CDR1 SGHTA, CDR2 FQGNSA. Trimming removed 5 bases from V and 2 bases from J, with 13 bases in between. The length of the CDR3 is 14 residues. CDR3: CASSPTLEAYEQYF. The CDR3 DNA follows: TGTGCCAGCAGCCCGACACTAGAGGCCTACGAGCAGTACTTC.

The V and J genes are TRBV15 and TRBJ2-1; TRBD2 matches 8 bases. This CDR3 is 14 amino acids long. The junction had 2 bases not matched to a gene; V was cut back by 1 base and J by 6 bases. The germline V gene has CDR1 LNHNV and CDR2 YYDKDF (reference sequence). In nucleotides, the CDR3 is TGTGCCACCAGCAGAGCGGGGGGGCCCAATGAGCAGTTCTTC. It encodes CATSRAGGPNEQFF.

The chain uses TRBV5-1 and TRBJ2-3; TRBD2 matches 8 bases. CDR3 length equals 14 residues. Germline V gives CDR1 SGHRS, CDR2 YFSETQ. V trimming: 2 bases; J trimming: 1 base; junction bases outside the gene matches: 0. This chain's CDR3 is CASSLAGGTDTQYF. In DNA form, the CDR3 reads TGCGCCAGCAGCTTAGCGGGGGGCACAGATACGCAGTATTTT.

V gene TRBV6-5 combines with J gene TRBJ2-7; 8 bases are shared with TRBD2. Losses at the gene ends were 4 bases for V and 1 base for J; bases not matched to a gene: 6. There are 15 residues in the CDR3. Germline V gene sequence: CDR1 MNHEY, CDR2 SVGAGI. The CDR3 here is CASSSRGARSYEQYF. The CDR3 DNA reads TGTGCCAGCAGTTCGCGGGGGGCCAGGTCCTACGAGCAGTACTTC.

This clone was seen a handful of times. The chain has TRBV5-4 and TRBJ2-5; 8 bases are a match to TRBD1. Germline V gene lookup returns CDR1 SGHNT and CDR2 YYREEE (reference sequence). V was pared by 3 bases and J by 5 bases, with 12 bases of the junction left unmatched. The CDR3 sequence is 16 residues long. CDR3 in amino acids: CASSSRRRTGLETQYF. The CDR3 DNA sequence: TGTGCCAGCAGCTCCCGCCGACGGACAGGGCTTGAGACCCAGTACTTC.

The genes are TRBV9 and TRBJ1-2; D is unresolved. This CDR3 has 15 residues. V gave up 4 bases and J gave up 5 bases, with 18 bases separating them. The germline V gene has CDR1 SGDLS and CDR2 YYNGEE. The chain's CDR3 is CASSPHWQERYGYTF. The DNA of the CDR3 is TGTGCCAGCAGCCCACATTGGCAGGAACGATATGGCTACACCTTC. Combining the CDR3 with reference TRBV9 and TRBJ1-2 gives the whole variable domain DSGVTQTPKHLITATGQRVTLRCSPRSGDLSVYWYQQSLDQGLQFLIQYYNGEERAKGNILERFSAQQFPDLHSELNLSSLELGDSALYFCASSPHWQERYGYTFGSGTRLTVV.

This chain joins TRBV28 and TRBJ2-3; tentative D call: TRBD1 (6 bases). V was pared by 6 bases and J by 2 bases, with 12 bases between. The germline CDR1 and CDR2 sequences are MDHEN and SYDVKM. The CDR3 consists of 14 residues. The CDR3 here is CASRDRTFTDTQYF. The CDR3 bases are TGTGCCAGCAGAGACAGGACATTCACAGATACGCAGTATTTT.

The V and J genes are TRBV30 and TRBJ1-4; D may be TRBD1 (6 bases). V was pared by 2 bases and J by 4 bases, with 14 bases between. CDR1 is GTSNPN, CDR2 SVGIG, per germline (reference sequence). CDR3 length equals 15 residues. The CDR3 nucleotides read TGTGCCTGGAGTTCTGGGGGCAGGGTTAATGAAAAACTGTTTTTT. Its protein is CAWSSGGRVNEKLFF.

This clone turned up a few times. The DNA for the CDR3 is TGTGCCAGCAGTGAAATACTCTACGAGCAGTACTTC. This gives the protein CASSEILYEQYF. V is TRBV6-1 and J is TRBJ2-7, with unresolved D. CDR3 length: 12 residues. Trimming took off 2 bases at V and 3 bases at J, with 5 bases between the two ends. CDR1 is MNHNS and CDR2 is SASEGT in the germline V gene.

The chain carries TRBV28 and TRBJ2-2, with 11 bases lining up with TRBD2. Germline CDR1 reads MDHEN; CDR2 reads SYDVKM. The CDR3 consists of 15 residues. V was clipped by 6 bases and J by 5 bases; unmatched bases: 5. The CDR3 sequence is CASRETSGVTGELFF. The CDR3 DNA reads TGTGCCAGCAGGGAGACTAGCGGGGTAACCGGGGAGCTGTTTTTT.